These 32 T cell receptor beta chains were sequenced from one sample in a study of OX40 agonist ivuxolimab in advanced cancers. The method was immunoSEQ multiplex PCR; TCRdb's version includes in-frame clones alone and lacks a portion of them. The table records some 70,000 clones, over 75% of them present only once. The sample here was CD4+ or CD8+ T cells sorted from blood, taken in a trial of the OX40 agonist ivuxolimab. All receptors come from an adult with an advanced solid tumor such as melanoma, head and neck, liver or kidney cancer.

This clone was observed a single time. This chain links TRBV12-5 with TRBJ2-7; a possible D gene is TRBD1 (5 bases). The CDR3 consists of 19 residues. Trimming stripped 10 bases from V and 0 bases from J, with 31 bases between. The germline gives CDR1 LGHNT, CDR2 FRNRAP. The CDR3 here is CATTRPARAHLSSSYEQYF. CDR3 bases: TGTGCTACCACGCGACCGGCCAGGGCCCACCTCTCCAGCTCCTACGAGCAGTACTTC.

The chain joins TRBV7-3 to TRBJ2-1; 7 nucleotides align to TRBD1. V dropped 5 bases and J dropped 8; count of bases not matched to a gene: 9. Per germline, CDR1 SGHTA and CDR2 FQGTGA. The CDR3 covers 14 residues. CDR3 protein: CASSPLDRVDEQFF. The CDR3 DNA follows: TGTGCCAGCAGCCCCCTAGACAGGGTCGATGAGCAGTTCTTC.

The rearrangement joins TRBV7-2 to TRBJ1-5; 9 nucleotides agree with TRBD1. The CDR3 extends over 17 amino acids. Germline loops: CDR1 SGHTA, CDR2 FQGNSA. V shed 1 base and J 4 bases; nucleotides not matched to a gene: 8. The CDR3 DNA reads as TGTGCCAGCAGCTTAGTCCTGACAGGGGGGCGGAATCAGCCCCAGCATTTT. Its translation: CASSLVLTGGRNQPQHF.

This sequence joins TRBV6-1 and TRBJ2-1; D gene ambiguous. The CDR3 is made up of 12 amino acids. Germline CDR1 reads MNHNS; CDR2 reads SASEGT. V lost 7 bases to trimming and J lost 3 bases, with 7 bases between them. The CDR3, as DNA: TGTGCCAGCATGGGCTTCTACAATGAGCAGTTCTTC. Encoded protein: CASMGFYNEQFF.

This clone was counted between two and nine times. The chain is built from TRBV7-9 and TRBJ1-5; D remains ambiguous. V lost 1 base, J lost 11 bases, and 9 bases lay in between. Germline CDR1 SEHNR, CDR2 FQNEAQ (reference sequence). The CDR3 is made up of 12 amino acids. CDR3 in DNA: TGTGCCAGCAGCTTAGAGCCGGCGGCCCAGCATTTT. This sequence encodes CASSLEPAAQHF.

This sequence joins TRBV6-1 and TRBJ2-7; 7 nucleotides match TRBD2. V dropped 8 bases and J dropped 7; count of bases not matched to a gene: 11. CDR1 and CDR2 from the germline V gene are MNHNS and SASEGT. The CDR3 runs 13 residues. CDR3 nucleotide sequence: TGTGCCAGCTTTCAGGGACTACCGGGGGAGCAGTACTTC. Translating gives CASFQGLPGEQYF.

The gene calls are TRBV5-1 and TRBJ2-1; either TRBD1 or TRBD2 may supply D (5 bases each). The CDR3 is made up of 15 amino acids. Trimming left V 4 bases short and J 9 bases short, with 20 bases between. CDR1 SGHRS and CDR2 YFSETQ come from the germline V gene. CDR3 region: CASSTGTTGVGEQFF. The CDR3, as DNA: TGCGCCAGCAGCACCGGGACCACCGGTGTCGGTGAGCAGTTCTTC. The full variable domain, completed using reference TRBV5-1 and TRBJ2-1, is KAGVTQTPRYLIKTRGQQVTLSCSPISGHRSVSWYQQTPGQGLQFLFEYFSETQRNKGNFPGRFSGRQFSNSRSEMNVSTLELGDSALYLCASSTGTTGVGEQFFGPGTRLTVL.

The sample holds a few counts of this clone. This chain connects TRBV19 to TRBJ1-1; D unresolved. Between the trimmed V and J ends, which lost 3 bases and 0 bases, there was a span of 8 bases. The length of the CDR3 is 14 residues. CDR1 and CDR2 (germline): LNHDA, SQIVND (reference sequence). The CDR3 nucleotides read TGTGCCAGTAGTATTGAGAACTTGAACACTGAAGCTTTCTTT. Its translation: CASSIENLNTEAFF.

The CDR3 DNA reads as TGCAGCGTTGATGATTCGGGACAGGGGTACAATGAGCAGTTCTTC. Its protein product is CSVDDSGQGYNEQFF. The V gene is TRBV29-1, the J gene TRBJ2-1, with 10 bases fitting TRBD1. The CDR3 loop spans 15 amino acids. The trim removed 3 bases at V and 4 bases at J, leaving 6 bases unmatched. CDR1 and CDR2 (germline): SQVTM, ANQGSEA.

The table lists this clone with a count of one. This chain links TRBV5-1 with TRBJ2-6, with D unclear. CDR3 length: 18 amino acids. V was trimmed by 4 bases and J by 5 bases, leaving 22 bases between them. From germline, CDR1 is SGHRS and CDR2 YFSETQ. The CDR3 loop reads CASSGVDESPGRANVLTF. For the CDR3, the DNA is TGCGCCAGCAGCGGAGTTGACGAAAGCCCTGGTAGGGCCAACGTCCTGACTTTC.

The rearrangement joins TRBV2 to TRBJ1-5; TRBD1 might be the D (5 bases). The germline gives CDR1 SNHLY, CDR2 FYNNEI. V lost 5 bases and J 0 bases, leaving 11 bases between the germline ends. This CDR3 region has 15 residues. DNA for the CDR3: TGTGCCAGCAGTAGGGACGCCTTTAGCAATCAGCCCCAGCATTTT. Encoded protein: CASSRDAFSNQPQHF.

V usage is TRBV14 and J usage is TRBJ2-7, with no clear D. Germline V gives CDR1 SGHDN, CDR2 FVKESK. This CDR3 is 15 amino acids long. V lost 1 base, J lost 3 bases, and 13 bases lay in between. DNA of the CDR3: TGTGCCAGCAGCCAAGCCGGGTCACCCATCTACGAGCAGTACTTC. Translated, it gives CASSQAGSPIYEQYF.

The V and J genes are TRBV6-1 and TRBJ1-2; D is perhaps TRBD1 (6 bases). CDR1 is MNHNS and CDR2 is SASEGT in the germline V gene. V was clipped by 1 base and J by 4 bases, with 10 bases between them. The CDR3 extends over 14 amino acids. CDR3 region: CASSEVLDSYGYTF. For the CDR3, the DNA is TGTGCCAGCAGTGAAGTCTTGGACAGCTATGGCTACACCTTC.

This clone was picked up one time. The chain uses TRBV29-1 and TRBJ2-7, with D perhaps TRBD2 (6 bases). Per germline, CDR1 SQVTM and CDR2 ANQGSEA. CDR3 length: 13 amino acids. V lost 4 bases and J lost 4, with 14 bases in between. The CDR3 reads CSVGVLGGYEQYF. The CDR3 DNA follows: TGCAGCGTTGGCGTCCTGGGAGGATACGAGCAGTACTTC.

The V gene is TRBV19, the J gene TRBJ1-2; D not certain. CDR1 and CDR2 (germline): LNHDA, SQIVND (reference sequence). Trimming took off 3 bases at V and 2 bases at J, with 16 bases between the two ends. This CDR3 has 16 residues. The CDR3 sequence is CASSITLTDENYGYTF. The DNA of the CDR3 is TGTGCCAGTAGTATCACGCTAACCGACGAGAACTATGGCTACACCTTC. Full variable domain (rest looked up from reference TRBV19 and TRBJ1-2): DGGITQSPKYLFRKEGQNVTLSCEQNLNHDAMYWYRQDPGQGLRLIYYSQIVNDFQKGDIAEGYSVSREKKESFPLTVTSAQKNPTAFYLCASSITLTDENYGYTFGSGTRLTVV.

In this sample, this clone turned up once. The V gene is TRBV6-4, the J gene TRBJ2-3, with D possibly TRBD2 on 5 matching bases. Germline loops: CDR1 MRHNA, CDR2 SNTAGT. V lost 4 bases and J lost 6, with 17 bases in between. This CDR3 contains 15 residues. The CDR3 is CASSVFLSRADTQYF. CDR3 DNA sequence: TGTGCCAGCAGTGTCTTCTTGTCGAGGGCTGATACGCAGTATTTT.

This clone has only a few counts. This chain's CDR3 is CAISESEDLVKPQHF. In DNA, the CDR3 is TGTGCCATCAGTGAGTCGGAGGACCTAGTGAAGCCCCAGCATTTT. V is TRBV10-3 and J is TRBJ1-5; no clear D gene. CDR3 length: 15 residues. The germline V gene encodes CDR1 ENHRY and CDR2 SYGVKD. V gave up 0 bases and J gave up 8 bases, with 14 bases separating them.

J is TRBJ2-5 and V is TRBV6-6; a possible D gene is TRBD2 (6 bases). Germline CDR1 and CDR2: MNHNY and SVGAGI (reference sequence). The V gene lost 0 bases and the J gene lost 5 bases, with 16 bases spanning the gap. The CDR3 extends over 16 amino acids. The CDR3 spells CASSYSIDPRGETQYF. The CDR3 DNA is TGTGCCAGCAGTTACTCGATTGACCCACGGGGGGAGACCCAGTACTTC.

This chain links TRBV9 with TRBJ2-7; perhaps TRBD1 as D (6 bases). The CDR3 is 16 amino acids. The germline gives CDR1 SGDLS, CDR2 YYNGEE. V was trimmed by 0 bases and J by 2 bases, leaving 15 bases between them. The CDR3 region is CASSVGRAGEAYEQYF. The CDR3, as DNA: TGTGCCAGCAGCGTAGGTCGAGCAGGGGAAGCCTACGAGCAGTACTTC.

The genes are TRBV6-9 and TRBJ1-5, with D tentatively TRBD1 (6 bases). The CDR3 loop spans 13 amino acids. In germline, CDR1 is MNHGY, CDR2 SVAAGI. Trimming removed 8 bases from V and 2 bases from J, with 10 bases in between. The CDR3 nucleotides are TGTGCCAGCCGGGGACATCGCAATCAGCCCCAGCATTTT. It encodes CASRGHRNQPQHF.

Only one count was recorded for this clone. V and J are TRBV25-1 and TRBJ2-1; D is perhaps TRBD1 (6 bases). V lost 3 bases and J lost 7, with 16 bases in between. This CDR3 spans 15 amino acids. Germline CDR1 is MGHDK and CDR2 is SYGVNS. The CDR3 nucleotides read TGTGCCAGCAGTGAGTTCGGACAGAGAAGGAATGAGCAGTTCTTC. It specifies CASSEFGQRRNEQFF.

The chain links TRBV5-6 to TRBJ2-5, with TRBD1 matching over 9 bases. Germline V lookup: CDR1 SGHDT, CDR2 YYEEEE. The J segment lost 0 bases and the V segment lost 4 bases, leaving 7 bases of the junction unmatched. This CDR3 spans 16 amino acids. The DNA of the CDR3 is TGTGCCAGCAGCCGACGGACAGGGGCTAACCAAGAGACCCAGTACTTC. Its protein is CASSRRTGANQETQYF.

This chain uses TRBV28 with TRBJ1-1; no reliable D call. Germline CDR1 MDHEN, CDR2 SYDVKM. V dropped 5 bases and J dropped 3 bases, with 16 bases sitting between them. The CDR3 covers 15 residues. CDR3 bases: TGTGCCAGCAGTGAGAAGGACGGCAGATACACTGAAGCTTTCTTT. It specifies CASSEKDGRYTEAFF.

This clone was seen once. The chain carries TRBV6-4 and TRBJ2-2; 12 bases align to TRBD2. The germline CDR1 and CDR2 sequences are MRHNA and SNTAGT. The junction had 13 bases not matched to a gene; V was cut back by 4 bases and J by 4 bases. The CDR3 consists of 19 residues. This CDR3 reads CASSVYLNASGRVTGELFF. The CDR3 DNA follows: TGTGCCAGCAGTGTCTACCTTAATGCTAGCGGGAGGGTCACCGGGGAGCTGTTTTTT.

The chain combines TRBV5-4 with TRBJ2-7; 10 nucleotides align to TRBD2. The CDR3 is made up of 17 amino acids. The V segment lost 4 bases and the J segment 3 bases; nucleotides outside the gene matches: 13. Germline CDR1 and CDR2: SGHNT and YYREEE (reference sequence). The CDR3 here is CASSPGLAGAIDYEQYF. The CDR3 DNA reads TGTGCCAGCAGCCCGGGGCTAGCGGGAGCCATAGACTACGAGCAGTACTTC.

V gene TRBV7-8 combines with J gene TRBJ2-2; 16 nucleotides agree with TRBD2. Trimming removed 4 bases from V and 10 bases from J; junction bases left unmatched: 6. This CDR3 contains 16 residues. Germline-derived CDR1 and CDR2 are SGHVS and FQNEAQ. The CDR3 here is CASSSGTSGRAEELFF. The CDR3 coding sequence is TGTGCCAGCAGCTCAGGGACTAGCGGGAGGGCGGAGGAGCTGTTTTTT.

The V call is TRBV28, the J call TRBJ1-5; D possibly corresponds to TRBD1 (5 bases). Trimming left V 4 bases short and J 2 bases short, with 15 bases between. In germline, CDR1 is MDHEN, CDR2 SYDVKM. The CDR3 length is 16 residues. CDR3 sequence reads: CASSSGQGRGNQPQHF. CDR3 nucleotide sequence: TGTGCCAGCAGTTCCGGCCAGGGTCGGGGCAATCAGCCCCAGCATTTT.

The genes are TRBV7-2 and TRBJ2-5; a weak D match, TRBD1 (5 bases). V lost 4 bases and J 11 bases, leaving 14 bases between the germline ends. Germline CDR1 is SGHTA and CDR2 is FQGNSA. The CDR3 extends over 12 amino acids. The DNA for the CDR3 is TGTGCCAGCAGCTCGCGACAGCTTTCACAGTACTTC. It specifies CASSSRQLSQYF.

The chain uses TRBV28 and TRBJ1-2; D gene ambiguous. The CDR3 loop spans 14 amino acids. Germline assignment: CDR1 MDHEN and CDR2 SYDVKM. The V and J ends lost 3 bases and 4 bases respectively, with 12 bases between them. CDR3 amino acids: CASSLVRGIYGYTF. CDR3 nucleotides: TGTGCCAGCAGTTTGGTGCGGGGAATCTATGGCTACACCTTC.

The rearrangement joins TRBV7-2 to TRBJ1-1; the match to TRBD1 covers 8 bases. V gave up 6 bases and J gave up 5 bases; unmatched junction bases: 11. Germline-derived CDR1 and CDR2 are SGHTA and FQGNSA. There are 15 residues in the CDR3. The CDR3 region is CASSLLPQGVTEAFF. CDR3 bases: TGTGCCAGCAGTCTACTACCACAGGGGGTTACTGAAGCTTTCTTT.

This chain links TRBV28 with TRBJ2-3, with 9 bases fitting TRBD2. This CDR3 region has 12 residues. Germline loops: CDR1 MDHEN, CDR2 SYDVKM. Germline trimming cut 1 base from V and 11 bases from J; bases unmatched to any gene: 1. The CDR3 sequence: CASSLSSGKQYF. In DNA form, the CDR3 reads TGTGCCAGCAGTTTATCTAGCGGGAAGCAGTATTTT.

The rearrangement links TRBV6-4 to TRBJ1-2, with a possible D match to TRBD1 (6 bases). The ends were cut back, 2 bases at V and 4 bases at J, with 14 bases in the middle. CDR1 and CDR2 from the germline V gene are MRHNA and SNTAGT. This CDR3 contains 15 residues. CDR3 coding DNA: TGTGCCAGCAGTGACGGGTCGACAGGCTTCTATGGCTACACCTTC. Encoded protein: CASSDGSTGFYGYTF.